This T cell receptor (beta chain) was sequenced for a study of blood T cell repertoires in COVID-19. Libraries were prepared by immunoSEQ multiplex PCR; TCRdb keeps only in-frame clonotypes and omits some of them. The sample consists of 200,000 to 250,000 clones, more than 80% of them appearing once. Germline loops: CDR1 SGHTS, CDR2 YDEGEE. The CDR3 totals 16 residues. The V and J ends lost 0 bases and 1 base respectively, with 11 bases between them. The sequencing input was PBMCs or T cells enriched from blood (not recorded which). The chain recombines TRBV5-8 with TRBJ1-3; tentatively, D is TRBD1 (6 bases). This TCR derives from a woman younger than 35 in a cohort exposed to, infected with or recovered from COVID-19 (not recorded which). The CDR3 loop is CASSLETGYSGNTIYF. CDR3 nucleotides: TGTGCCAGCAGCTTGGAGACAGGTTATTCTGGAAACACCATATATTTT. The variable domain in full, completed from reference TRBV5-8 and TRBJ1-3, reads EAGVTQSPTHLIKTRGQQATLRCSPISGHTSVYWYQQALGLGLQFLLWYDEGEERNRGNFPPRFSGRQFPNYSSELNVNALELEDSALYLCASSLETGYSGNTIYFGEGSWLTVV.